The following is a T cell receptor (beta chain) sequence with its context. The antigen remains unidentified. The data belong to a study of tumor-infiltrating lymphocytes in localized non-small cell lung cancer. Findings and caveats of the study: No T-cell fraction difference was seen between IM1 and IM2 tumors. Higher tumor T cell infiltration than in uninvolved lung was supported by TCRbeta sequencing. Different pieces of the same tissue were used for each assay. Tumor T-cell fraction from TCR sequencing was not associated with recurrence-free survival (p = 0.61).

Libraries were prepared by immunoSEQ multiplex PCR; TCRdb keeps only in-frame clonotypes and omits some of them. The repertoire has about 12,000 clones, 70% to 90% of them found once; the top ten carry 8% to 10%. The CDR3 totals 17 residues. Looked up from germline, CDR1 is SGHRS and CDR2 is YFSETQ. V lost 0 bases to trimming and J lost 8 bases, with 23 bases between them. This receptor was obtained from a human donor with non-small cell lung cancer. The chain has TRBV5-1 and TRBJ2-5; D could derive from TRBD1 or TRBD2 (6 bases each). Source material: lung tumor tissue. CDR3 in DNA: TGCGCCAGCAGCTTGGGGGCCGGGGGCGGGGCATCGGAAACCCAGTACTTC. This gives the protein CASSLGAGGGASETQYF.